Sequencing of this T cell receptor (beta chain) was carried out in a study of blood T cell repertoires in COVID-19. Study-level information: The analysed material was cDNA or gDNA that came from T cells, B-cell-depleted T cells, or PBMCs.

The Seattle patients, enrolled during active infection, were followed longitudinally. The CDR3 loop spans 12 amino acids. Germline V gene lookup returns CDR1 MNHEY and CDR2 SMNVEV (reference sequence). V lost 5 bases and J lost 6; bases outside the gene matches: 4. As processed by the authors: Estimation of nucleated cell counts was performed using reference gene primer amplification. Libraries were prepared by immunoSEQ multiplex PCR; TCRdb keeps only in-frame clonotypes and omits some of them. Clone size and the V and J calls come from that table; the DNA yielded D and trimming. The sample contains 18,000 or so clones, 77% of which appear only once.

The rearrangement joins TRBV27 to TRBJ2-7, with TRBD1 identical over 7 bases. The material sequenced was peripheral blood. This TCR derives from a man aged 65-85 years with COVID-19, enrolled during active disease. CDR3 coding DNA: TGTGCCAGCAGTGCCAGGGGGACCGAGCAGTACTTC. Encoded protein: CASSARGTEQYF.